Below, one T cell receptor (beta chain) is given with its context. Antigen unknown. In TCRdb, the 5' RACE reads were re-called with MiXCR into one record per CDR3 protein. The table has fewer than 650,000 distinct CDR3 sequences, 10% to 15% seen once; the top ten hold nearly 7%. The CDR3 consists of 14 residues. CDR1 and CDR2 from the germline V gene are SGHNT and YENEEA. V lost 4 bases to trimming and J lost 7 bases; unmatched junction nucleotides: 8. This sample stems from a study of CD8 T cells in ankylosing spondylitis. Study-level points and caveats: Those disease-linked clones were CD8+; they were also relatively rare in peripheral blood. Earlier work had already found some motif variants in reactive arthritis synovial fluid and blood. Clones linked to disease were reported to show significant enrichment in matched ankylosing spondylitis synovial fluid. Blood of patients with ankylosing spondylitis appeared to be characterized by a TCR beta motif of eight highly homologous variants.

The sample consisted of blood, either unsorted or a sorted T cell fraction (not recorded which). The chain employs TRBV11-3 and TRBJ1-1; 8 bases match TRBD1. The receptor was derived from a male donor with ankylosing spondylitis. Here the CDR3 DNA reads TGTGCCAGCAGCTCCGTGACAGGGGCAGGTGAAGCTTTCTTT. The encoded protein is CASSSVTGAGEAFF.